This T cell receptor (beta chain) was obtained from a study of OX40 agonist ivuxolimab in advanced cancers. On the study more broadly: A mean age of roughly 60 years, range roughly 20 to 85, was recorded, and approximately 85% were male.

A note on this clone: Its antigen is as yet unknown.

Clones were read by immunoSEQ multiplex PCR, and TCRdb kept only the in-frame ones, dropping some. The sample has some 60,000 clones; 70% to 90% are singletons. V was clipped by 5 bases and J by 3 bases, with 16 bases between them. The CDR3 extends over 15 amino acids. Per germline, CDR1 SEHNR and CDR2 FQNEAQ (reference sequence). Whole-study findings and limits: Nonresponders included some who also had low normalized T-cell clonal expansion. More expanded clones were found, on average, in CD8+ than in CD4+ T cells.

This TCR came from an adult with an advanced solid tumor such as melanoma, head and neck, liver or kidney cancer. The J gene is TRBJ1-1, the V gene TRBV7-9; D is perhaps TRBD1 (6 bases). This specimen consisted of CD4+ or CD8+ T cells sorted from blood, obtained in a trial of the OX40 agonist ivuxolimab. CDR3 coding DNA: TGTGCCAGCAGCAGAAACAGGGATTGGGACACTGAAGCTTTCTTT. Residues: CASSRNRDWDTEAFF.